Listed here is a single T cell receptor (beta chain). The data were taken from a study of CD8 T cells in Susac syndrome. Germline CDR1 reads SGHTA; CDR2 reads FQGNSA. Trimming removed 0 bases from V and 9 bases from J, with 21 bases in between. The CDR3 contains 17 residues. Random hexamers served to reverse transcribe roughly 0.5 to 1 ug RNA. One entry per CDR3 protein results from TCRdb running MiXCR on the immunoSEQ multiplex PCR reads. The sample carries some 140,000 distinct CDR3 sequences, just under 95% recorded once. Input material: CD8+ T cells from PBMCs. V gene TRBV7-2 combines with J gene TRBJ2-1; D is possibly TRBD2 (6 bases). The source of this sequence is a human donor with Susac syndrome. As DNA, the CDR3 is TGTGCCAGCAGCTTAGCGGAACTAGCTCCCTTAACGGTTGAGCAGTTCTTC. Encoded protein: CASSLAELAPLTVEQFF. Filled out from reference TRBV7-2 and TRBJ2-1, the complete variable domain reads GAGVSQSPSNKVTEKGKDVELRCDPISGHTALYWYRQSLGQGLEFLIYFQGNSAPDKSGLPSDRFSAERTGGSVSTLTIQRTQQEDSAVYLCASSLAELAPLTVEQFFGPGTRLTVL.